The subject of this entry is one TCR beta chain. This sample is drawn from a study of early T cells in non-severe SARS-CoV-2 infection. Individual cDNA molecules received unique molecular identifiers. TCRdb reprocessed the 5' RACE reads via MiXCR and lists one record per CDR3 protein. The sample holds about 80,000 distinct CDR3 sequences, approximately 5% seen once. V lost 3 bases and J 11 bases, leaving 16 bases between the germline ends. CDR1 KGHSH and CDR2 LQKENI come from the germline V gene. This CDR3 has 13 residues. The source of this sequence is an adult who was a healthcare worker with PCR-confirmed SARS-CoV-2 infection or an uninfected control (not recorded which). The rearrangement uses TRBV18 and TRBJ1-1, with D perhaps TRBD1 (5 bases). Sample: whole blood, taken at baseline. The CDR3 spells CASSPPPPKGAFF. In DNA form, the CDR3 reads TGTGCCAGCTCACCGCCCCCCCCCAAGGGGGCTTTCTTT. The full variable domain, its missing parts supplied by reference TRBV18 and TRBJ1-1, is NAGVMQNPRHLVRRRGQEARLRCSPMKGHSHVYWYRQLPEEGLKFMVYLQKENIIDESGMPKERFSAEFPKEGPSILRIQQVVRGDSAAYFCASSPPPPKGAFFGQGTRLTVV.